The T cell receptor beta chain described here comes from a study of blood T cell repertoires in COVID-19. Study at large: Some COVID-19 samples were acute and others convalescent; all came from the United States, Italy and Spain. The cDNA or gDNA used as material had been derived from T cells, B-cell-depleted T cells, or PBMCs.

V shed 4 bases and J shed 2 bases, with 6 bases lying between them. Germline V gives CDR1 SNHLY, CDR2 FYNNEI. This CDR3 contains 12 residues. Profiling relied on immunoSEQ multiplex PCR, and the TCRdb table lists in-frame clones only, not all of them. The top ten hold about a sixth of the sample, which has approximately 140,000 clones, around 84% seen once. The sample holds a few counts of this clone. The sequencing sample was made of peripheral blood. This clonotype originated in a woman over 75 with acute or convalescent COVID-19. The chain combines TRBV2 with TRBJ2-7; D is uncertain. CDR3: CASSVTAYEQYF. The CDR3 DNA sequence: TGTGCCAGCAGTGTCACGGCCTACGAGCAGTACTTC.